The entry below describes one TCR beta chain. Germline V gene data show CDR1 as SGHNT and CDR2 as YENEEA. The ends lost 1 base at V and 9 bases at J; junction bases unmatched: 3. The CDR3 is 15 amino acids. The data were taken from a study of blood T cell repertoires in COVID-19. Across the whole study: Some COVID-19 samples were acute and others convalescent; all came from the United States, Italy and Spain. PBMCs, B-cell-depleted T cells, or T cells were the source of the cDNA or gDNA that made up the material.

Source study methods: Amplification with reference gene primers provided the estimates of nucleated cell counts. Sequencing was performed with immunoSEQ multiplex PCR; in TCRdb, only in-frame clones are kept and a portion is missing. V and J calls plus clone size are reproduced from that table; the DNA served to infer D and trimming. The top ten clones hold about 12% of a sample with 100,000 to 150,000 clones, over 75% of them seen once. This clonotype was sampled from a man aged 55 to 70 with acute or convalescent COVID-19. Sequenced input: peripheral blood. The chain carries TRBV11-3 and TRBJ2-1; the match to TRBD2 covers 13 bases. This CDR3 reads CASSLGGTSGTEQFF. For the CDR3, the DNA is TGTGCCAGCAGCTTAGGTGGGACTAGCGGGACTGAGCAGTTCTTC.